This TCR beta chain derives from a study of cytomegalovirus exposure and HLA in healthy donors. Overall study findings and caveats: A later analysis found common viral pathogens apparently linked to several of the most significant clusters.

Regarding this clone: Its specificity is unknown.

Vbeta (60) and Jbeta (13) primers were used in the PCR. Clones were read by immunoSEQ multiplex PCR, and TCRdb kept only the in-frame ones, dropping some. The sample records some 200,000 clones, around 85% being singletons. This CDR3 region has 15 residues. Trimming pared 3 bases from V and 4 bases from J, leaving 13 bases between. Germline V gives CDR1 SGDLS, CDR2 YYNGEE. This chain connects TRBV9 to TRBJ2-2, with D perhaps TRBD2 (6 bases). The clonotype comes from a man between 45 and 60 years old in good health and CMV-seronegative. Sequencing was performed on PBMCs. Here the CDR3 reads CASSATGVSTGELFF. CDR3 DNA: TGTGCCAGCAGCGCGACGGGGGTTAGCACCGGGGAGCTGTTTTTT. Variable domain in full (rest from reference TRBV9 and TRBJ2-2): DSGVTQTPKHLITATGQRVTLRCSPRSGDLSVYWYQQSLDQGLQFLIQYYNGEERAKGNILERFSAQQFPDLHSELNLSSLELGDSALYFCASSATGVSTGELFFGEGSRLTVL.